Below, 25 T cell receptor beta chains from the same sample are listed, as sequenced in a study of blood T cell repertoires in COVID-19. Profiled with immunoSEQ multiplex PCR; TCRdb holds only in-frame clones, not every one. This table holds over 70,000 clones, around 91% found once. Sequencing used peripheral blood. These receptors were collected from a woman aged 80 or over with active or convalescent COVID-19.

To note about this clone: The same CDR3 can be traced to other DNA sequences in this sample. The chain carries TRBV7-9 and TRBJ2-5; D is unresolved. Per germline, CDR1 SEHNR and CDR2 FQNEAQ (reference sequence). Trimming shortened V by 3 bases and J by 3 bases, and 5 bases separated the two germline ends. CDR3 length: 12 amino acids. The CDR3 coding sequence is TGTGCCAGCAGCTTCCGCGAAGAGACCCAGTACTTC. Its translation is CASSFREETQYF.

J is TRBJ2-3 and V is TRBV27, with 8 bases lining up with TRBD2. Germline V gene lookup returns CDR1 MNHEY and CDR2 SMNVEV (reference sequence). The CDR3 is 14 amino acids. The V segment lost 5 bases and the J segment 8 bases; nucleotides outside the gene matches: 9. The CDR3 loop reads CASSTSGSEGTQYF. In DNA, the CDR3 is TGTGCCAGCAGTACGAGCGGGAGCGAGGGTACGCAGTATTTT.

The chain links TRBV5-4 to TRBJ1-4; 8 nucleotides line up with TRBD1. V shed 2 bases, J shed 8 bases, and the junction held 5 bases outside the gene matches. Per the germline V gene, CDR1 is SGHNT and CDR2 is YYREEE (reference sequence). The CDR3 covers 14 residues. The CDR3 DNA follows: TGTGCCAGCAGCTTTGACAGGGGAGAGGAAAAACTGTTTTTT. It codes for CASSFDRGEEKLFF. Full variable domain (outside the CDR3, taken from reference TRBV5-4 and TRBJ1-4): ETGVTQSPTHLIKTRGQQVTLRCSSQSGHNTVSWYQQALGQGPQFIFQYYREEENGRGNFPPRFSGLQFPNYSSELNVNALELDDSALYLCASSFDRGEEKLFFGSGTQLSVL.

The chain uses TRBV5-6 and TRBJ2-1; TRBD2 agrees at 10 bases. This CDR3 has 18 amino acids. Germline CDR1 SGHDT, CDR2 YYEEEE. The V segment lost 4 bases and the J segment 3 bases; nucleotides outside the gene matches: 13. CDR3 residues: CASSRLGGSSGSYNEQFF. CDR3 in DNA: TGTGCCAGCAGCCGCTTGGGGGGATCTAGCGGGAGCTACAATGAGCAGTTCTTC.

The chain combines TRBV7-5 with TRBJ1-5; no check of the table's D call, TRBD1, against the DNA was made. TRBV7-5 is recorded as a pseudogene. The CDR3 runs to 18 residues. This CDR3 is CARSLAAGQGYSNQPQHF. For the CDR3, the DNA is TGTGCCAGAAGCTTAGCGGCGGGACAGGGCTATAGCAATCAGCCCCAGCATTTT.

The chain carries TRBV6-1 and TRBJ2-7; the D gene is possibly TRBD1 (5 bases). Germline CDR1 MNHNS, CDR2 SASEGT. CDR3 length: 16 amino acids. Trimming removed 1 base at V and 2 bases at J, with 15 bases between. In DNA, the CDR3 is TGTGCCAGCAGTGAAGTGGGATGGGGCCTAACCTACGAGCAGTACTTC. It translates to CASSEVGWGLTYEQYF.

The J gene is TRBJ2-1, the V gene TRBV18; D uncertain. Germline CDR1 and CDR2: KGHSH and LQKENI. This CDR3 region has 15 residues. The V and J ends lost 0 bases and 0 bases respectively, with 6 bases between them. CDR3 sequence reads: CASSPPSGSYNEQFF. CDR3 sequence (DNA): TGTGCCAGCTCACCACCGTCCGGCTCCTACAATGAGCAGTTCTTC. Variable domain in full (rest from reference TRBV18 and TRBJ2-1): NAGVMQNPRHLVRRRGQEARLRCSPMKGHSHVYWYRQLPEEGLKFMVYLQKENIIDESGMPKERFSAEFPKEGPSILRIQQVVRGDSAAYFCASSPPSGSYNEQFFGPGTRLTVL.

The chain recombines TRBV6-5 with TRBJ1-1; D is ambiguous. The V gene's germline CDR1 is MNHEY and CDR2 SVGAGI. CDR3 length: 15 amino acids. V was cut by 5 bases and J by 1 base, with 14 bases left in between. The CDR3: CASSILRDKNTEAFF. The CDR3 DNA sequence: TGTGCCAGCAGTATCCTCCGGGATAAGAACACTGAAGCTTTCTTT.

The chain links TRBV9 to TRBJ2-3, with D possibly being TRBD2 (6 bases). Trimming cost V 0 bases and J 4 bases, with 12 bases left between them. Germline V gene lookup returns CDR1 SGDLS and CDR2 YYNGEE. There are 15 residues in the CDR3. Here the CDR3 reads CASSVDGRSPDTQYF. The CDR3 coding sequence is TGTGCCAGCAGCGTAGACGGGAGATCCCCAGATACGCAGTATTTT.

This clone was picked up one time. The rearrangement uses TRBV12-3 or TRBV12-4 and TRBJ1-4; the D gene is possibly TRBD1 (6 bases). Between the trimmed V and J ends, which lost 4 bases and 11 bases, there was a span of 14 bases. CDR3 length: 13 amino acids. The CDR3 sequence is CASSYNRAQKLFF. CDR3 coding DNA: TGTGCCAGCAGTTACAACAGGGCTCAGAAACTGTTTTTT.

CDR3 bases: TGTGCCAGCAGCACGGGGTGGCCTGGGTTGAGTGAGCAGTTCTTC. Translating it yields CASSTGWPGLSEQFF. The chain joins TRBV5-5 to TRBJ2-1; possible D gene TRBD2, 5 bases. The CDR3 has 15 amino acids. Germline V gene data show CDR1 as SGHKS and CDR2 as YYEKEE (reference sequence). V dropped 4 bases and J dropped 9 bases, with 20 bases sitting between them. Supplemented by reference TRBV5-5 and TRBJ2-1, the full variable domain reads DAGVTQSPTHLIKTRGQQVTLRCSPISGHKSVSWYQQVLGQGPQFIFQYYEKEERGRGNFPDRFSARQFPNYSSELNVNALLLGDSALYLCASSTGWPGLSEQFFGPGTRLTVL.

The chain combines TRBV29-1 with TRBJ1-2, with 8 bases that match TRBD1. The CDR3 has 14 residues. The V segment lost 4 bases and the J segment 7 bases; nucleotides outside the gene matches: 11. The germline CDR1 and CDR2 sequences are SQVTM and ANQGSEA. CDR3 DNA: TGCAGCGTTGTCGAGGACAGGGATTATGTTGGCTACACCTTC. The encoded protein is CSVVEDRDYVGYTF.

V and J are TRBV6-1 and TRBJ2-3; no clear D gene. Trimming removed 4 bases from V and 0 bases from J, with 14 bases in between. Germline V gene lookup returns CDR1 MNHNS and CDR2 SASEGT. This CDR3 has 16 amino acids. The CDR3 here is CASSGRERFSTDTQYF. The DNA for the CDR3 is TGTGCCAGCAGTGGGCGAGAGCGCTTTAGCACAGATACGCAGTATTTT.

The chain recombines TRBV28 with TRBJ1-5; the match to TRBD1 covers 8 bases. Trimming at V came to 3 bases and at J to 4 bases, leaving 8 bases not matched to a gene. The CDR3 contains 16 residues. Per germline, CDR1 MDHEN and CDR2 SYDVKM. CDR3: CASSFLGQGTNQPQHF. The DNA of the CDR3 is TGTGCCAGCAGTTTCTTAGGACAGGGTACGAATCAGCCCCAGCATTTT.

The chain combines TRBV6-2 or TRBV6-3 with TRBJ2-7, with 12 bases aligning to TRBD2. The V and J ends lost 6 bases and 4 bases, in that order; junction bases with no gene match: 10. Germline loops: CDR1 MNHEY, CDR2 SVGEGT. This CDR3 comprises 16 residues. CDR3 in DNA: TGTGCCAGCAGCACAGGACTAGCGGGGACTTTTTACGAGCAGTACTTC. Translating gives CASSTGLAGTFYEQYF.

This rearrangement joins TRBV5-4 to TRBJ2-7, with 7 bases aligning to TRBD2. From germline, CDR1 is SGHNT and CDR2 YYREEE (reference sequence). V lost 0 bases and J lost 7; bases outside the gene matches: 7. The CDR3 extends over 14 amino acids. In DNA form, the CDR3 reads TGTGCCAGCAGCTTGGAGCAGAGGGAGGGTGAGCAGTACTTC. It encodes CASSLEQREGEQYF.

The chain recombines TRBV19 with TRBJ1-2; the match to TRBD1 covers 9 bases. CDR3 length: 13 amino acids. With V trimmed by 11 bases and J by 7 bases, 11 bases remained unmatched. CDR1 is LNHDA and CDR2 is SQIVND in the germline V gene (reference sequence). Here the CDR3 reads CAAESTGGRGYTF. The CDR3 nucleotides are TGTGCCGCGGAAAGCACAGGGGGCCGTGGCTACACCTTC.

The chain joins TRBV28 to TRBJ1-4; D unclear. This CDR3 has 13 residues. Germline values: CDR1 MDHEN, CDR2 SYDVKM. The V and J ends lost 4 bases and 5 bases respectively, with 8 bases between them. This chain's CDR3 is CASSWPGNEKLFF. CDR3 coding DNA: TGTGCCAGCAGTTGGCCGGGAAATGAAAAACTGTTTTTT.

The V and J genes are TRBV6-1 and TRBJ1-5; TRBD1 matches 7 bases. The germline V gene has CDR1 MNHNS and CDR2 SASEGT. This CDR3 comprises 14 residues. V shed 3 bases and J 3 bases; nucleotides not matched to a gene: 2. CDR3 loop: CASSEGQFNQPQHF. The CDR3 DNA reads TGTGCCAGCAGTGAGGGACAGTTCAATCAGCCCCAGCATTTT.

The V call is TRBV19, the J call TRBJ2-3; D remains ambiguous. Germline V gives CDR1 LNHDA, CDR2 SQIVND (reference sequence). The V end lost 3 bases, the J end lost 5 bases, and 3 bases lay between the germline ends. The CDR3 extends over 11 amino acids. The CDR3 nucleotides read TGTGCCAGTAGTATCGGAGATACGCAGTATTTT. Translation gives CASSIGDTQYF.

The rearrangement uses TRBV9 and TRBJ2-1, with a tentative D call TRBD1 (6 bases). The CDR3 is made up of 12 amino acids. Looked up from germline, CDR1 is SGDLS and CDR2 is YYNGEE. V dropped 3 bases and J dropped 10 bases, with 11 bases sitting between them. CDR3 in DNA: TGTGCCAGCAGCGGAGGGGGTTTGGAGCAGTTCTTC. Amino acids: CASSGGGLEQFF.

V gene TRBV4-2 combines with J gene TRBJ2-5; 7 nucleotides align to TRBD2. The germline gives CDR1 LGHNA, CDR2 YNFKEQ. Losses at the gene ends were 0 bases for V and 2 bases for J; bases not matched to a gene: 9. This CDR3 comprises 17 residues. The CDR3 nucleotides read TGTGCCAGCAGCCAAGAAGGGCTAGCGGAGATTCAAGAGACCCAGTACTTC. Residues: CASSQEGLAEIQETQYF.

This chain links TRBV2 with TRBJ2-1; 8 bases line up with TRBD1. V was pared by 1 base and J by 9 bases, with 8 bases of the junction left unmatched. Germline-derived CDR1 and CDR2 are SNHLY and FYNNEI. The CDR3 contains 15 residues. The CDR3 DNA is TGTGCCAGCAGTGAAGAGGGCAGGGGGCTAAGTGAGCAGTTCTTC. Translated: CASSEEGRGLSEQFF.

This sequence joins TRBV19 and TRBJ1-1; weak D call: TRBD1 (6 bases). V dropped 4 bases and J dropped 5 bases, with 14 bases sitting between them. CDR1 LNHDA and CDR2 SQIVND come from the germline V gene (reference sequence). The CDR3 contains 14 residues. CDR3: CASSKTGIGTEAFF. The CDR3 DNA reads TGTGCCAGTAGTAAAACAGGGATTGGGACTGAAGCTTTCTTT. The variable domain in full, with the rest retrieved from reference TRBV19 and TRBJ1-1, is DGGITQSPKYLFRKEGQNVTLSCEQNLNHDAMYWYRQDPGQGLRLIYYSQIVNDFQKGDIAEGYSVSREKKESFPLTVTSAQKNPTAFYLCASSKTGIGTEAFFGQGTRLTVV.

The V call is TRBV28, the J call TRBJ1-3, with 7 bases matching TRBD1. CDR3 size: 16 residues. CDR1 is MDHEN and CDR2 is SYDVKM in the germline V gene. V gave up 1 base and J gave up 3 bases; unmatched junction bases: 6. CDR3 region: CASSLLDRAVGNTIYF. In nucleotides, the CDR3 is TGTGCCAGCAGTTTATTAGACAGGGCGGTTGGAAACACCATATATTTT.